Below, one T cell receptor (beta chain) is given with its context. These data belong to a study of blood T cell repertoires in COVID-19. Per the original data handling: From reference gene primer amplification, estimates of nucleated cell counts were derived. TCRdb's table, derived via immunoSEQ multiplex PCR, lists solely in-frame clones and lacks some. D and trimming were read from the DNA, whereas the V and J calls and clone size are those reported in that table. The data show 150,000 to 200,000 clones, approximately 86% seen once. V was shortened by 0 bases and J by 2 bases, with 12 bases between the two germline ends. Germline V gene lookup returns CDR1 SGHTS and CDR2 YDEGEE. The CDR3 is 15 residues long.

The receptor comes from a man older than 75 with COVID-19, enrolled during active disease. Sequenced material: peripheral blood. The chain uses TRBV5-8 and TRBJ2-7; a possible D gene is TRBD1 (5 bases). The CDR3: CASSLDRYAAYEQYF. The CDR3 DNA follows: TGTGCCAGCAGCTTGGACAGGTACGCGGCCTACGAGCAGTACTTC.